This T cell receptor beta chain came from a study of shared clonotypes between healthy human individuals. Background on the study: Participating donors consisted of a couple of women and a few men aged 18 to 49. Whole-study results and caveats: When naive CD4 clonotypes were compared across a few donors, around 5% were shared.

Naive CD8 populations comprised CD45RO-negative cells positively selected for CCR7, excluding terminally differentiated effector memory CD45RA+ cells. CDR3 length: 13 residues. Germline V gives CDR1 SGHVS, CDR2 FQNEAQ. J was trimmed by 5 bases and V by 10 bases; bases with no gene match: 10. Note on this clone: Antigen: not known.

The sorted-subset replicate PCRs were given around 200 ng DNA, which is some 29,000 T cell genomes. Only in-frame clones appear in the TCRdb table, and some are missing; sequencing was by immunoSEQ multiplex PCR. Among some 1,900,000 clones listed, 85% to 95% were seen once. The genes are TRBV7-8 and TRBJ2-5, with TRBD1 matching over 7 bases. The clonotype originates from a man aged 18 to 30 in good health. Sequenced sample: naive CD8+ T cells sorted from blood. In DNA form, the CDR3 reads TGTGCCACCACCCTAGGGGGCGCGGAGACCCAGTACTTC. This sequence encodes CATTLGGAETQYF.